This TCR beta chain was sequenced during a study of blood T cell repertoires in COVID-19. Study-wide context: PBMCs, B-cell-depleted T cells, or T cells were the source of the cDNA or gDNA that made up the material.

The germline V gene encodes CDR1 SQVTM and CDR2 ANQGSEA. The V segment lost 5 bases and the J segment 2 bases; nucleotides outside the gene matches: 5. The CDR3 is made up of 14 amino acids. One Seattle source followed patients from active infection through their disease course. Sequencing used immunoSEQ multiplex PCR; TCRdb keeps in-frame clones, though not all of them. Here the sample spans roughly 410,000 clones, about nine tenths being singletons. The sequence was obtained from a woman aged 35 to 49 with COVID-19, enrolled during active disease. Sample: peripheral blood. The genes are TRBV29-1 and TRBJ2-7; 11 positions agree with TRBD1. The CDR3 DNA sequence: TGCAGCGTTTTCCCGGGACAGGGGGCCTACGAGCAGTACTTC. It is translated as CSVFPGQGAYEQYF.